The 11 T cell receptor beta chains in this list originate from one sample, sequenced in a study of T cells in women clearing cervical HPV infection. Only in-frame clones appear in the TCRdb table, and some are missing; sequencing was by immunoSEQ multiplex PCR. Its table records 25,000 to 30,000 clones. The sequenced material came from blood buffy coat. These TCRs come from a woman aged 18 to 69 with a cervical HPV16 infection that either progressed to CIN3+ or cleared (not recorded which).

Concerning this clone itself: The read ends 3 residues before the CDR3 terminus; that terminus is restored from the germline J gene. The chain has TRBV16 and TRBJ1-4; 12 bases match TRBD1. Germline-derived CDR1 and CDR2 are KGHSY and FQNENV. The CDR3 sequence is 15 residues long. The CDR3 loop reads CASSPGQGASSPLFF. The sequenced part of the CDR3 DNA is TGTGCCAGCAGCCCGGGACAGGGGGCTAGTTCACCA.

The part of the CDR3 DNA that was read is TGTGCCAGCAGCTTAGAGGGCATAGGGGCTTCACCC. Translation: CASSLEGIGASP. The CDR3 reads in full as CASSLEGIGASPLHF. The gene calls are TRBV7-6 and TRBJ1-6, with a possible D match to TRBD1 (5 bases). The CDR3 is cut off 3 residues early in the read; its end comes from the germline J gene. The length of the CDR3 is 15 residues. The V gene lost 1 base and the J gene lost 9 bases, with 13 bases spanning the gap. CDR1 SGHVS and CDR2 FNYEAQ come from the germline V gene.

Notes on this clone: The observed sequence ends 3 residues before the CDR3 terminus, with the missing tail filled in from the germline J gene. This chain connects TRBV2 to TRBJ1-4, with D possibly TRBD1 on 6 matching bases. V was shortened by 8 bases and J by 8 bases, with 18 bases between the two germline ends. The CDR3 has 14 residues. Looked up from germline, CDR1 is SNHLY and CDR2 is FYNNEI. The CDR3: CASGKGGLGEKLFF. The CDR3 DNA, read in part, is TGTGCCAGCGGAAAAGGGGGTCTGGGGGAAAAA.

CDR3: CASSQLAREQFF. The sequenced part of the CDR3 DNA is TGTGCCAGCAGCCAACTAGCGCGTGAG. The chain recombines TRBV6-2 or TRBV6-3 with TRBJ2-1; TRBD2 agrees at 7 bases. The sequenced fragment ends 3 residues before the CDR3 boundary, so the rest is inferred from the germline J gene. Germline CDR1 is MNHEY and CDR2 is SVGEGT. CDR3 length: 12 amino acids. J lost 9 bases, V lost 6 bases, and 5 bases had no gene match.

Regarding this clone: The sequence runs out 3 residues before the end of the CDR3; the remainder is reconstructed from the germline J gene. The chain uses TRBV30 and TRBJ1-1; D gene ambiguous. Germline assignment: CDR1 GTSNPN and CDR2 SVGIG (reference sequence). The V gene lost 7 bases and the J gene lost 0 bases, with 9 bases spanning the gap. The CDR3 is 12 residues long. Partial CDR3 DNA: TGTGCCTTAAGGGTGATGAACACTGAA. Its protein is CALRVMNTE. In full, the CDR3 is CALRVMNTEAFF. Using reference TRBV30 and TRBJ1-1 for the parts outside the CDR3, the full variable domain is SQTIHQWPATLVQPVGSPLSLECTVEGTSNPNLYWYRQAAGRGLQLLFYSVGIGQISSEVPQNLSASRPQDRQFILSSKKLLLSDSGFYLCALRVMNTEAFFGQGTRLTVV.

The CDR3 loop reads CSARGTPITKETQYF. The CDR3 bases that were read are TGCAGTGCTAGGGGGACACCGATAACTAAAGAGACC. The V call is TRBV20-1, the J call TRBJ2-5; TRBD1 is a possible D gene (6 bases). The DNA ends 3 residues before the CDR3 does, and the rest of the CDR3 is filled in from the germline J gene. CDR1 and CDR2 (germline): DFQATT, SNEGSKA (reference sequence). The CDR3 is made up of 15 amino acids. The ends were cut back, 3 bases at V and 3 bases at J, with 17 bases in the middle.

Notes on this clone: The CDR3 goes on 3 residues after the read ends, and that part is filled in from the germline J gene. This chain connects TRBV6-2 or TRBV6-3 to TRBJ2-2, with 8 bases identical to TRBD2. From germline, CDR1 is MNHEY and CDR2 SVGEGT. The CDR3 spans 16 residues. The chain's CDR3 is CASSSHGGASNEKLFF. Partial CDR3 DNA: TGTGCCAGCAGTTCCCACGGGGGGGCGTCTAATGAAAAG.

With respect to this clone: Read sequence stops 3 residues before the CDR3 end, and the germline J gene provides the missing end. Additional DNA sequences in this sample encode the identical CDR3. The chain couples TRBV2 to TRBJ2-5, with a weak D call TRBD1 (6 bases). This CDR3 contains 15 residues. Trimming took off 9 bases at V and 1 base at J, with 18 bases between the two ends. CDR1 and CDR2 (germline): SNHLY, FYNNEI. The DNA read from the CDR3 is TGTGCCAGTCGTACCCCCAGGGGCGGCCAAGAGACC. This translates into CASRTPRGGQET. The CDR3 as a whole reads CASRTPRGGQETQYF.

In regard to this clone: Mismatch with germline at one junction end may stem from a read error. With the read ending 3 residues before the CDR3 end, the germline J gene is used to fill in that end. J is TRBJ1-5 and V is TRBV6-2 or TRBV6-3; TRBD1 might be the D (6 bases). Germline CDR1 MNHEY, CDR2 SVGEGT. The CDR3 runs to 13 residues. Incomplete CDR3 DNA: TGTGCCAGCAGACCTACAGGGAATCGGCCC. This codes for CASRPTGNRP. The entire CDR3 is CASRPTGNRPQHF.

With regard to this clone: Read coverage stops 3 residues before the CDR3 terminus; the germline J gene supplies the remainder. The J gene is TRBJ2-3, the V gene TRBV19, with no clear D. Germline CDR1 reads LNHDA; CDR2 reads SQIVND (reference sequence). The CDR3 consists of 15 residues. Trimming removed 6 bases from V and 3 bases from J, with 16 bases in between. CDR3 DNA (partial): TGTGCCAGTAGCGACCAGGTATTGGCTACAGATACG. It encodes CASSDQVLATDT. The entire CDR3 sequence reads CASSDQVLATDTQYF.

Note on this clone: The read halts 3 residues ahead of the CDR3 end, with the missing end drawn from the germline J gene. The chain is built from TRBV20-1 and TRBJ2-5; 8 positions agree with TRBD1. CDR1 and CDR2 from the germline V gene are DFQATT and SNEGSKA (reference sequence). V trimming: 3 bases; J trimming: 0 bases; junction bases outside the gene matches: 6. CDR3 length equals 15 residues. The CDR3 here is CSASADRAYQETQYF. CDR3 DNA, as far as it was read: TGCAGTGCTAGTGCGGACAGGGCGTACCAAGAGACC.